This T cell receptor beta chain comes out of a study of T-cell memory formation after mild COVID-19. Germline-derived CDR1 and CDR2 are SEHNR and FQNEAQ (reference sequence). The ends were cut back, 4 bases at V and 5 bases at J, with 14 bases in the middle. The CDR3 covers 14 residues. TCRdb recomputed calls from the 5' RACE reads with MiXCR, one row per CDR3 protein. Here the sample spans under 450,000 distinct CDR3 sequences, 20% to 25% being singletons. Only a few counts were recorded for this clonotype. The sequence derives from a man aged 18 to 29 who had mild COVID-19 (a few samples of this study predate the infection). Cell type and time point are not known. The chain uses TRBV7-9 and TRBJ2-5, with a possible D match to TRBD1 (6 bases). Sequenced material: PBMCs or a T cell subset sorted from them (not recorded which). CDR3 residues: CASSWSSGAETQYF. CDR3 sequence (DNA): TGTGCCAGCAGCTGGTCCTCAGGGGCGGAGACCCAGTACTTC.